This T cell receptor (beta chain) comes out of a study of T cell responses to AZD1222 COVID-19 vaccine. Some clones are missing from TCRdb's copy, which holds only in-frame ones; the method was immunoSEQ multiplex PCR. The sample yields about 86,000 clones, roughly 87% seen once. CDR1 and CDR2 from the germline V gene are MNHNY and SVGAGI (reference sequence). V dropped 6 bases and J dropped 1; count of bases not matched to a gene: 6. This CDR3 is 16 amino acids long. Study-level points and caveats: A reported finding is that nearly half of spike-specific TCRs target unmutated variant regions. The repertoires were collected only after the peak T cell response.

Remarks on this clone: Its specificity is unknown.

The rearrangement links TRBV6-6 to TRBJ2-5, with 12 positions matching TRBD2. The sequencing used peripheral blood, collected 28 days after the second AZD1222 dose. This clonotype originated in an adult who received the AZD1222 COVID-19 vaccine. For the CDR3, the DNA is TGTGCCAGCAGCGAAACTAGCGGGGGGCCCCAAGAGACCCAGTACTTC. Encoded protein: CASSETSGGPQETQYF.